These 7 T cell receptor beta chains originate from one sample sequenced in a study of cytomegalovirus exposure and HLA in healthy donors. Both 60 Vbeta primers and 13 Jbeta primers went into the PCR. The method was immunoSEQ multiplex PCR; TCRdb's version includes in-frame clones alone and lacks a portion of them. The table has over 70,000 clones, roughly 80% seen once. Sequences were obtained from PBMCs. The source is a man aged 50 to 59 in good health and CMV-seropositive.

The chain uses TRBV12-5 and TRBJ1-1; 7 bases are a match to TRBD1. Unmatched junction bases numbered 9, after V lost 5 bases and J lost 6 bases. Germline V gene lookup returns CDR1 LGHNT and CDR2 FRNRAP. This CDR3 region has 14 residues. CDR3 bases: TGTGCTAGTGGTCCCCGACAGGGAATCTCTGAAGCTTTCTTT. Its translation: CASGPRQGISEAFF.

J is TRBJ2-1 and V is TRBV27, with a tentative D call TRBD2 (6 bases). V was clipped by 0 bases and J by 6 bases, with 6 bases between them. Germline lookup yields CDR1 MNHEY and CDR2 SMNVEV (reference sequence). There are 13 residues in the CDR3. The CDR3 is CASSLSSGNEQFF. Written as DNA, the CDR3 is TGTGCCAGCAGTTTATCTAGCGGCAATGAGCAGTTCTTC.

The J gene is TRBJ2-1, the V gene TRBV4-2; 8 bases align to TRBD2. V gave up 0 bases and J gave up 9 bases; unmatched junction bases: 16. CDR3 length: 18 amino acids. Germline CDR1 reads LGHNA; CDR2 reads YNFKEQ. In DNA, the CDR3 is TGTGCCAGCAGCCAAGATTGGGTTATGGTTAGCGGGGACACTGAGCAGTTCTTC. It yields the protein CASSQDWVMVSGDTEQFF.

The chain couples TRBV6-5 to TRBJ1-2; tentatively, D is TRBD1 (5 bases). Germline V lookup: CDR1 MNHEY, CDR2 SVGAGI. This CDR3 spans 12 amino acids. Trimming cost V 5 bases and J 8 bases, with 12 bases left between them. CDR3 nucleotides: TGTGCCAGCAGTAGCACAGGATCGGGCTACACCTTC. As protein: CASSSTGSGYTF.

As DNA, the CDR3 is TGTGCCAGTTCAGGGCCGTCCAACACTGAAGCTTTCTTT. Protein sequence: CASSGPSNTEAFF. This rearrangement joins TRBV15 to TRBJ1-1; D possibly corresponds to TRBD1 (5 bases). Trimming left V 10 bases short and J 2 bases short, with 14 bases between. The V gene's germline CDR1 is LNHNV and CDR2 YYDKDF (reference sequence). The CDR3 extends over 13 amino acids.

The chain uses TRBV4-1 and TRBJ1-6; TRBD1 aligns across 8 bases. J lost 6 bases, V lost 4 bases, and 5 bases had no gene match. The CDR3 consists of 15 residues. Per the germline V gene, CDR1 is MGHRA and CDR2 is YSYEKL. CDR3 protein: CASSPRQGTNSPLHF. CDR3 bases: TGCGCCAGCAGCCCTAGACAGGGGACTAATTCACCCCTCCACTTT.

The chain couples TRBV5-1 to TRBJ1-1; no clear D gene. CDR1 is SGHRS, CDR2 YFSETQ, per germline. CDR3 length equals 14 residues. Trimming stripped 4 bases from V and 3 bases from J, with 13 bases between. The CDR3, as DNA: TGCGCCAGCAGCCCCGGACTGAGAGACACTGAAGCTTTCTTT. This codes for CASSPGLRDTEAFF.